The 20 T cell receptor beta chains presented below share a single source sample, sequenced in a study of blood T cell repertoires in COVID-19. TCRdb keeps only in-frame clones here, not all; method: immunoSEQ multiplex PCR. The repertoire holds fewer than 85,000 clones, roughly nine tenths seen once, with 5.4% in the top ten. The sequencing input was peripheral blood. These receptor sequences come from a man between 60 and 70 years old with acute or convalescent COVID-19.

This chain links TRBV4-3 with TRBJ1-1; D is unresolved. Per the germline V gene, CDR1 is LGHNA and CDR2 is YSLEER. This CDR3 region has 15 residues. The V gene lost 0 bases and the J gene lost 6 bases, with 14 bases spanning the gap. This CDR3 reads CASSQDPSPISEAFF. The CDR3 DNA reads TGCGCCAGCAGCCAAGATCCGTCACCTATATCTGAAGCTTTCTTT.

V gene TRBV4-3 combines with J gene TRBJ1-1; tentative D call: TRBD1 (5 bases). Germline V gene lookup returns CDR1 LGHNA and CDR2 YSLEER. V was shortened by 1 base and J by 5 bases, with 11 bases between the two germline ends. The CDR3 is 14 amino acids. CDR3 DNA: TGCGCCAGCAGCCAAGGATGGGGCAAAACTGAAGCTTTCTTT. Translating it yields CASSQGWGKTEAFF.

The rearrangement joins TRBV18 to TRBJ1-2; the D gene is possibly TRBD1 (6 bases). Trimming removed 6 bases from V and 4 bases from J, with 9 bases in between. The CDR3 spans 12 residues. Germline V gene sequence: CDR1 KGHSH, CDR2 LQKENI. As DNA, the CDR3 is TGTGCCAGCTCCGACAGGCTCTATGGCTACACCTTC. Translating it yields CASSDRLYGYTF.

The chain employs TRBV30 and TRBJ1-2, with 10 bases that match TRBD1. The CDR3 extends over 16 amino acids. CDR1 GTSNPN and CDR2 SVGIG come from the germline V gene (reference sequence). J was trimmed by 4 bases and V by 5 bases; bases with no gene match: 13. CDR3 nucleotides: TGTGCCTGGGAGTGGACAGGGGGAGTTTCAGTCTATGGCTACACCTTC. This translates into CAWEWTGGVSVYGYTF.

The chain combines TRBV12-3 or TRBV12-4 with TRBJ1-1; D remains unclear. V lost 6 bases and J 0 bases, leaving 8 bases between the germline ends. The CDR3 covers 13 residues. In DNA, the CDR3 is TGTGCCAGCAGCTTATCATTGAACACTGAAGCTTTCTTT. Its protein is CASSLSLNTEAFF.

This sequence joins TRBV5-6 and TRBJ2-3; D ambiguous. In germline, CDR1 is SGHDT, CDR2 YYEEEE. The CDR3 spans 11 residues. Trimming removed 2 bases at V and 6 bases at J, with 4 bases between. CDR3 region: CASSFGDTQYF. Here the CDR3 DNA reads TGTGCCAGCAGCTTCGGGGATACGCAGTATTTT.

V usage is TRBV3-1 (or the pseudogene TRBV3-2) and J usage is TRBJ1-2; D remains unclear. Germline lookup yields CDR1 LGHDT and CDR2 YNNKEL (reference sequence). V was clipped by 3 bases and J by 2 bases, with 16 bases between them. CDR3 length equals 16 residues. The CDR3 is CASSQIRLRGNYGYTF. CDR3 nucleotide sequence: TGTGCCAGCAGCCAGATCCGTCTTAGAGGCAACTATGGCTACACCTTC.

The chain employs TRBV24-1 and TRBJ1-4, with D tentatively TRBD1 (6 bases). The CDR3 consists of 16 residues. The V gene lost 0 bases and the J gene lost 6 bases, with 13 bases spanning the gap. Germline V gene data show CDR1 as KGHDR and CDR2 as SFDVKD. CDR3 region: CATSDLSGRGHEKLFF. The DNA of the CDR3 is TGTGCCACCAGTGATTTGTCGGGCAGGGGCCATGAAAAACTGTTTTTT.

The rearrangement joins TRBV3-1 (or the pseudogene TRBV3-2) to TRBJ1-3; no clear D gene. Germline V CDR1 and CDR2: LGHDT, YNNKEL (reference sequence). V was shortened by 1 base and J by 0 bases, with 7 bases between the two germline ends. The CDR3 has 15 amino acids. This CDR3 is CASSQGLTSGNTIYF. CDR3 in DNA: TGTGCCAGCAGCCAAGGACTAACCTCTGGAAACACCATATATTTT.

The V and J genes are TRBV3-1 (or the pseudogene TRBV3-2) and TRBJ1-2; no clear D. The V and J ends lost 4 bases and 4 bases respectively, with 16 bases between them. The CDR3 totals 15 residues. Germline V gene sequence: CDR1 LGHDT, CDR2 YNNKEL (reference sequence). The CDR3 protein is CASSLSRVVSYGYTF. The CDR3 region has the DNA TGTGCCAGCAGCCTCAGCCGGGTAGTCTCCTATGGCTACACCTTC.

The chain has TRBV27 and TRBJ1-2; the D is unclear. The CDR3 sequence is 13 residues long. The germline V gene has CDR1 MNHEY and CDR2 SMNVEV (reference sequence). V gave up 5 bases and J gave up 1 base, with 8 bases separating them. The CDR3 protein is CASSRTVNYGYTF. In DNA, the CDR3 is TGTGCCAGCAGTAGAACAGTTAACTATGGCTACACCTTC.

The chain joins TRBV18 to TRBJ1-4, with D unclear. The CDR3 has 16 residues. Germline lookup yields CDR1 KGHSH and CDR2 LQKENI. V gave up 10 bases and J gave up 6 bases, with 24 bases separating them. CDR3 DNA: TGTGCCACCTCCCTTGGGCAGATATTACACTATGAAAAACTGTTTTTT. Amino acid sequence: CATSLGQILHYEKLFF.

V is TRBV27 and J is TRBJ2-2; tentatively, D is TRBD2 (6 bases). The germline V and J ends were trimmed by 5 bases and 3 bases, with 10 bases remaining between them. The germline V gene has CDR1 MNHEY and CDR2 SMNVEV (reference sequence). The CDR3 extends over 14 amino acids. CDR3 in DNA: TGTGCCAGCAGTGGAGGGGAGTACACCGGGGAGCTGTTTTTT. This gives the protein CASSGGEYTGELFF.

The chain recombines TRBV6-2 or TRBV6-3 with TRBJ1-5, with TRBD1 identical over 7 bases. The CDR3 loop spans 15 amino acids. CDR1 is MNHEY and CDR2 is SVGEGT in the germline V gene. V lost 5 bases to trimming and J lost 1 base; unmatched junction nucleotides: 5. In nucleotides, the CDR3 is TGTGCCAGCAGTCCGACAGGGACGAGCAATCAGCCCCAGCATTTT. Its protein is CASSPTGTSNQPQHF.

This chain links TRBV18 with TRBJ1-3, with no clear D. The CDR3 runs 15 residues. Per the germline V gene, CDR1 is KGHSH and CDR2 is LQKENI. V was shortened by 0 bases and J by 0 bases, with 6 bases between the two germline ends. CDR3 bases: TGTGCCAGCTCACCACCACTGTCCTCTGGAAACACCATATATTTT. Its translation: CASSPPLSSGNTIYF.

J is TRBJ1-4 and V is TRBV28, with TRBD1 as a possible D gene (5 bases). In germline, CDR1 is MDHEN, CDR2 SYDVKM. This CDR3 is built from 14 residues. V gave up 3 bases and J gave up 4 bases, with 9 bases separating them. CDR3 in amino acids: CASSLTAFNEKLFF. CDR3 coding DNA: TGTGCCAGCAGTTTGACAGCATTTAATGAAAAACTGTTTTTT.

The DNA for the CDR3 is TGCGCCAGCAGCCTCATCGGACAGGGGGGTGAAAAACTGTTTTTT. It yields the protein CASSLIGQGGEKLFF. The chain uses TRBV4-3 and TRBJ1-4; 10 positions agree with TRBD1. With V trimmed by 4 bases and J by 7 bases, 6 bases remained unmatched. The CDR3 is made up of 15 amino acids. Germline V CDR1 and CDR2: LGHNA, YSLEER.

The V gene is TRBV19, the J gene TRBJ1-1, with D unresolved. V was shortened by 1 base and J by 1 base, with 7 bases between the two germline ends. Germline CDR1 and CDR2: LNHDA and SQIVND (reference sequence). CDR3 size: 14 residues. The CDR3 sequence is CASSIGPSNTEAFF. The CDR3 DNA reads TGTGCCAGTAGTATAGGTCCCTCGAACACTGAAGCTTTCTTT.

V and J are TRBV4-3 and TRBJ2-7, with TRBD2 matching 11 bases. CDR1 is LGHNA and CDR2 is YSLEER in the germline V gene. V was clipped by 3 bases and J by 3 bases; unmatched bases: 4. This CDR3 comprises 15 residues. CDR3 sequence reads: CASSQLTSGGYEQYF. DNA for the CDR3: TGCGCCAGCAGCCAGCTTACTAGCGGGGGCTACGAGCAGTACTTC.

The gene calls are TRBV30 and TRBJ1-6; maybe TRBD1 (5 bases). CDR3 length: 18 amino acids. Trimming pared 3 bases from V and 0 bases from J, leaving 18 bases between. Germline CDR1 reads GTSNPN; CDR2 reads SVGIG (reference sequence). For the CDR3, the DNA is TGTGCCTGGAGGAGAACCAATACAGGCCGCTCCTATAATTCACCCCTCCACTTT. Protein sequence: CAWRRTNTGRSYNSPLHF. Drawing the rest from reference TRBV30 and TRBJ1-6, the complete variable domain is SQTIHQWPATLVQPVGSPLSLECTVEGTSNPNLYWYRQAAGRGLQLLFYSVGIGQISSEVPQNLSASRPQDRQFILSSKKLLLSDSGFYLCAWRRTNTGRSYNSPLHFGNGTRLTVT.